The 19 T cell receptor beta chains reported below all come from one sample, sequenced in a study of blood T cell repertoires in COVID-19. TCRdb's copy holds only in-frame clones and misses some; the assay was immunoSEQ multiplex PCR. The profile covers about 220,000 clones, with 86% appearing a single time and roughly a tenth taken by the ten largest. The sample consisted of peripheral blood. These receptors all come from a woman aged 50 to 60 with COVID-19, enrolled during active disease.

This sequence joins TRBV12-3 or TRBV12-4 and TRBJ1-3, with a weak D call TRBD1 (5 bases). V lost 8 bases and J 4 bases, leaving 9 bases between the germline ends. The CDR3 length is 12 residues. The CDR3 DNA reads as TGTGCCAGCGGGGGGGACGGAAACACCATATATTTT. It encodes CASGGDGNTIYF.

In its sample, this clone was seen once. The V and J genes are TRBV30 and TRBJ2-3; 8 bases fit TRBD2. Germline assignment: CDR1 GTSNPN and CDR2 SVGIG (reference sequence). V lost 2 bases and J lost 0; bases outside the gene matches: 1. The CDR3 loop spans 14 amino acids. The CDR3 DNA is TGTGCCTGGAGTACTAGCGGCAGCACAGATACGCAGTATTTT. It is translated as CAWSTSGSTDTQYF.

This clone appeared a few times. Within the sample, other DNA sequences also encode this same CDR3. J is TRBJ2-3 and V is TRBV18; 9 bases fit TRBD1. Trimming cost V 3 bases and J 3 bases; bases outside gene matches: 10. This CDR3 contains 17 residues. Germline lookup yields CDR1 KGHSH and CDR2 LQKENI. The CDR3 sequence: CASSPPTGGRRTDTQYF. For the CDR3, the DNA is TGTGCCAGCTCACCTCCGACAGGGGGAAGAAGAACAGATACGCAGTATTTT.

The rearrangement uses TRBV6-4 and TRBJ1-1; no clear D. The CDR3 length is 13 residues. V was shortened by 4 bases and J by 7 bases, with 13 bases between the two germline ends. The germline gives CDR1 MRHNA, CDR2 SNTAGT. In DNA, the CDR3 is TGTGCCAGCAGTGTCGAGAGGTTTGGTGAAGCTTTCTTT. Translated: CASSVERFGEAFF.

The genes are TRBV7-9 and TRBJ1-4, with 11 positions matching TRBD1. V trimming: 5 bases; J trimming: 8 bases; junction bases outside the gene matches: 7. The germline V gene encodes CDR1 SEHNR and CDR2 FQNEAQ (reference sequence). CDR3 length equals 15 residues. The CDR3 DNA is TGTGCCAGCAGCGACGGGACAGGGGGAAGAGAAAAACTGTTTTTT. It specifies CASSDGTGGREKLFF.

The chain carries TRBV9 and TRBJ1-4; 9 bases are shared with TRBD1. Per germline, CDR1 SGDLS and CDR2 YYNGEE. This CDR3 comprises 15 residues. V was clipped by 7 bases and J by 6 bases; unmatched bases: 10. CDR3 DNA sequence: TGTGCCAGCGGTGAAGGGACAGGGCGTCATGAAAAACTGTTTTTT. Translating gives CASGEGTGRHEKLFF. Looking up the rest from reference TRBV9 and TRBJ1-4 gives the full variable domain: DSGVTQTPKHLITATGQRVTLRCSPRSGDLSVYWYQQSLDQGLQFLIQYYNGEERAKGNILERFSAQQFPDLHSELNLSSLELGDSALYFCASGEGTGRHEKLFFGSGTQLSVL.

The chain employs TRBV13 and TRBJ2-7, with 8 bases fitting TRBD1. This CDR3 comprises 15 residues. The V and J ends lost 4 bases and 5 bases, in that order; junction bases with no gene match: 10. The germline CDR1 and CDR2 sequences are PRHDT and FYEKMQ (reference sequence). The CDR3 bases are TGTGCCAGCAGCTCCTCACTAGACAGGGGAGACGAGCAGTACTTC. It translates to CASSSSLDRGDEQYF.

This rearrangement joins TRBV5-4 to TRBJ2-5, with 9 bases lining up with TRBD2. CDR3 length: 15 residues. V shed 4 bases and J 5 bases; nucleotides not matched to a gene: 9. Germline CDR1 reads SGHNT; CDR2 reads YYREEE (reference sequence). CDR3 region: CASSPLSGGRETQYF. CDR3 sequence (DNA): TGTGCCAGCAGCCCCCTTAGCGGGGGACGGGAGACCCAGTACTTC.

The genes are TRBV7-9 and TRBJ2-7; no clear D gene. V was clipped by 2 bases and J by 6 bases, with 11 bases between them. Germline CDR1 and CDR2: SEHNR and FQNEAQ (reference sequence). The length of the CDR3 is 13 residues. The CDR3 spells CASSLYAIGEQYV. Written as DNA, the CDR3 is TGTGCCAGCAGCTTATATGCGATCGGCGAGCAGTACGTC.

In DNA, the CDR3 is TGCGCCAGCAGCCCGTTGACAGGAAACAATCAGCCCCAGCATTTT. Encoded protein: CASSPLTGNNQPQHF. V gene TRBV4-1 combines with J gene TRBJ1-5; D might be TRBD1 (6 bases). The V gene's germline CDR1 is MGHRA and CDR2 YSYEKL. This CDR3 comprises 15 residues. V gave up 4 bases and J gave up 3 bases, with 13 bases separating them.

The chain recombines TRBV11-1 with TRBJ2-7; 7 bases align to TRBD2. CDR3 length: 15 residues. Germline V gene sequence: CDR1 SGHAT, CDR2 FQDESV (reference sequence). The J segment lost 2 bases and the V segment lost 3 bases, leaving 7 bases of the junction unmatched. The CDR3 is CASSFSGDPTYEQYV. CDR3 bases: TGTGCCAGCAGCTTCAGCGGGGATCCCACCTACGAGCAGTACGTC.

This sequence joins TRBV2 and TRBJ1-6; TRBD1 matches at 12 bases. Germline V lookup: CDR1 SNHLY, CDR2 FYNNEI. This CDR3 spans 15 amino acids. Trimming removed 8 bases from V and 11 bases from J; junction bases left unmatched: 10. CDR3 sequence: CASRGSGTGGPPLHF. DNA of the CDR3: TGTGCCAGCCGAGGGTCCGGGACAGGGGGCCCACCCCTCCACTTT.

The V gene is TRBV23-1, the J gene TRBJ2-2; unclear D gene. TRBV23-1 is treated as an ORF (open reading frame) with a function not yet certain. V was trimmed by 4 bases and J by 6 bases, leaving 18 bases between them. CDR3 length: 16 residues. The CDR3 region is CASSRLELAAPGELFF. The CDR3 DNA reads TGCGCCAGCAGTCGGCTAGAACTCGCGGCCCCCGGGGAGCTGTTTTTT.

The chain has TRBV7-8 and TRBJ1-2; weak D call: TRBD1 (5 bases). Trimming took 1 base from V and 1 from J, leaving 7 bases between them. The CDR3 spans 14 residues. CDR1 SGHVS and CDR2 FQNEAQ come from the germline V gene. CDR3 region: CASSLGGRNYGYTF. In DNA form, the CDR3 reads TGTGCCAGCAGCTTAGGGGGCCGTAACTATGGCTACACCTTC.

The J gene is TRBJ1-4, the V gene TRBV19; TRBD1 matches 12 bases. With V trimmed by 8 bases and J by 4 bases, 5 bases remained unmatched. Germline-derived CDR1 and CDR2 are LNHDA and SQIVND (reference sequence). The CDR3 covers 15 residues. DNA of the CDR3: TGTGCCAGTCGGGACAGGGGGCGCGGTAATGAAAAACTGTTTTTT. It specifies CASRDRGRGNEKLFF.

The chain is built from TRBV11-3 and TRBJ1-2, with D unclear. The CDR3 sequence is 14 residues long. Germline V gene sequence: CDR1 SGHNT, CDR2 YENEEA. Deletions cut 5 bases from V and 6 bases from J, with 16 bases between. The DNA of the CDR3 is TGTGCCAGCAGCCCCAATTCAATCCGGGATGGCTACACCTTC. It specifies CASSPNSIRDGYTF. The full variable domain, completed using reference TRBV11-3 and TRBJ1-2, is EAGVVQSPRYKIIEKKQPVAFWCNPISGHNTLYWYLQNLGQGPELLIRYENEEAVDDSQLPKDRFSAERLKGVDSTLKIQPAELGDSAVYLCASSPNSIRDGYTFGSGTRLTVV.

The chain is built from TRBV5-1 and TRBJ2-3; TRBD1 agrees at 8 bases. Germline V gene data show CDR1 as SGHRS and CDR2 as YFSETQ. V was clipped by 4 bases and J by 1 base; unmatched bases: 14. CDR3 length equals 18 residues. Here the CDR3 reads CASSPTLGQTGGTDTQYF. The CDR3 DNA follows: TGCGCCAGCAGCCCTACACTAGGACAGACAGGGGGCACAGATACGCAGTATTTT.

V gene TRBV6-5 combines with J gene TRBJ2-3, with TRBD2 matching 9 bases. V shed 8 bases and J 3 bases; nucleotides not matched to a gene: 6. This CDR3 contains 14 residues. Germline-derived CDR1 and CDR2 are MNHEY and SVGAGI. The CDR3 region has the DNA TGTGCCAGCCAACCGGGACTAGCAACAGATACGCAGTATTTT. Amino acid sequence: CASQPGLATDTQYF.

The CDR3 here is CASRHTINRGEQYF. DNA of the CDR3: TGCGCCAGCAGGCATACCATTAATCGGGGGGAGCAGTACTTC. V is TRBV5-1 and J is TRBJ2-7, with a weak D call TRBD2 (6 bases). The CDR3 has 14 amino acids. Trimming shortened V by 5 bases and J by 7 bases, and 19 bases separated the two germline ends. Germline lookup yields CDR1 SGHRS and CDR2 YFSETQ.